The 22 T cell receptor beta chains reported below all come from one sample, sequenced in a study of beta chain features in type 1 diabetes. Whole-study findings and limits: TCRB CDR3s from Type 1 diabetes patients were moderately but significantly shorter in all four CD4+ subsets.

These receptors are not linked to any known antigen. cDNA synthesis used the whole RNA isolate, giving expressed TCRB sequences. Sequenced by immunoSEQ multiplex PCR; TCRdb stores in-frame clones only, minus some. The sample lists 310,000 or so clones; over 14% were seen once. Sequencing was done on a sample of naive CD4+ T cells from blood. These receptor sequences come from a man younger than 30 with type 1 diabetes.

This clone has just a few counts. The chain uses TRBV7-2 and TRBJ1-4, with D unclear. CDR3 length: 14 amino acids. Looked up from germline, CDR1 is SGHTA and CDR2 is FQGNSA. V was shortened by 5 bases and J by 10 bases, with 17 bases between the two germline ends. The CDR3 protein is CASSPREGGRKLFF. Here the CDR3 DNA reads TGTGCCAGCAGCCCAAGGGAGGGAGGGAGAAAACTGTTTTTT.

The rearrangement links TRBV5-1 to TRBJ2-5, with 7 positions matching TRBD1. From germline, CDR1 is SGHRS and CDR2 YFSETQ. There are 14 residues in the CDR3. J gave up 0 bases and V 2 bases, and 1 base lay outside the gene matches. CDR3 coding DNA: TGCGCCAGCAGCTTACAGGGGCACCAAGAGACCCAGTACTTC. Its translation is CASSLQGHQETQYF.

Only a few counts were recorded for this clone. The chain carries TRBV7-2 and TRBJ1-3; D possibly corresponds to TRBD1 (5 bases). Looked up from germline, CDR1 is SGHTA and CDR2 is FQGNSA. The length of the CDR3 is 13 residues. V dropped 5 bases and J dropped 6 bases, with 11 bases sitting between them. The DNA for the CDR3 is TGTGCCAGCAGCCCCGGAGGGGAAAACACCATATATTTT. This gives the protein CASSPGGENTIYF.

This chain joins TRBV29-1 and TRBJ1-1, with 7 bases matching TRBD1. The junction had 10 bases not matched to a gene; V was cut back by 5 bases and J by 1 base. This CDR3 spans 15 amino acids. Germline V CDR1 and CDR2: SQVTM, ANQGSEA. The CDR3 coding sequence is TGCAGCGTTAACCTACCGGGACAGCAGAACACTGAAGCTTTCTTT. It codes for CSVNLPGQQNTEAFF.

This clone appeared a few times. The rearrangement uses TRBV19 and TRBJ1-1; unclear D gene. Trimming took 7 bases from V and 4 from J, leaving 19 bases between them. CDR3 length: 15 residues. Germline lookup yields CDR1 LNHDA and CDR2 SQIVND (reference sequence). This CDR3 reads CASISAWRVGTEAFF. In DNA form, the CDR3 reads TGTGCCAGTATCTCGGCCTGGAGGGTAGGCACTGAAGCTTTCTTT.

This clone was found a few times. This chain links TRBV30 with TRBJ1-1; no clear D. The V and J ends lost 4 bases and 7 bases respectively, with 7 bases between them. The germline V gene encodes CDR1 GTSNPN and CDR2 SVGIG (reference sequence). This CDR3 is built from 10 residues. CDR3 sequence reads: CAWKHFEAFF. In nucleotides, the CDR3 is TGTGCCTGGAAGCATTTTGAAGCTTTCTTT.

This clone appeared a few times. This chain links TRBV11-3 with TRBJ1-5; 7 bases match TRBD1. The CDR3 has 15 residues. V was clipped by 4 bases and J by 6 bases; unmatched bases: 9. CDR1 and CDR2 from the germline V gene are SGHNT and YENEEA. The CDR3 nucleotides read TGTGCCAGCAGCTCGCTTTACAGGGGTGGTCAGCCCCAGCATTTT. This codes for CASSSLYRGGQPQHF.

This clone turned up a few times. The rearrangement links TRBV7-9 to TRBJ1-1, with a tentative D call TRBD1 (5 bases). Trimming stripped 5 bases from V and 10 bases from J, with 14 bases between. The germline V gene encodes CDR1 SEHNR and CDR2 FQNEAQ (reference sequence). The CDR3 extends over 12 amino acids. Here the CDR3 DNA reads TGTGCCAGCAGCCCCCGTGGGGCGGTAGCTTTCTTT. It codes for CASSPRGAVAFF. The full variable domain, in which reference TRBV7-9 and TRBJ1-1 provide the parts outside the CDR3, is DTGVSQNPRHKITKRGQNVTFRCDPISEHNRLYWYRQTLGQGPEFLTYFQNEAQLEKSRLLSDRFSAERPKGSFSTLEIQRTEQGDSAMYLCASSPRGAVAFFGQGTRLTVV.

This clone was seen more than once but under ten times. In DNA form, the CDR3 reads TGCAGCGTGAGGGGACAGAGCTCCTACGAGCAGTACTTC. It is translated as CSVRGQSSYEQYF. V gene TRBV29-1 combines with J gene TRBJ2-7, with TRBD1 matching 7 bases. The CDR3 totals 13 residues. Per the germline V gene, CDR1 is SQVTM and CDR2 is ANQGSEA. After removal of 6 bases from V and 0 bases from J, the junction contained 5 bases not matched to a gene.

The gene calls are TRBV5-1 and TRBJ1-2; D is perhaps TRBD1 (6 bases). The CDR3 has 16 amino acids. V lost 5 bases and J lost 7, with 24 bases in between. Germline loops: CDR1 SGHRS, CDR2 YFSETQ. The CDR3 DNA follows: TGCGCCAGCAGAGTCGATCACAGGGCCTCTATTCTTGGCTACACCTTC. Protein product: CASRVDHRASILGYTF.

The chain employs TRBV28 and TRBJ2-7; 9 bases are a match to TRBD1. The V gene's germline CDR1 is MDHEN and CDR2 SYDVKM. This CDR3 has 16 amino acids. Losses at the gene ends were 4 bases for V and 4 bases for J; bases not matched to a gene: 11. This CDR3 reads CASSSPGTGRPYEQYF. The CDR3 region has the DNA TGTGCCAGCAGTTCCCCAGGGACAGGGAGGCCGTACGAGCAGTACTTC. Filled out from reference TRBV28 and TRBJ2-7, the complete variable domain reads DVKVTQSSRYLVKRTGEKVFLECVQDMDHENMFWYRQDPGLGLRLIYFSYDVKMKEKGDIPEGYSVSREKKERFSLILESASTNQTSMYLCASSSPGTGRPYEQYFGPGTRLTVT.

This clone appeared a few times. The chain carries TRBV5-1 and TRBJ2-1; TRBD2 matches at 12 bases. V dropped 1 base and J dropped 1; count of bases not matched to a gene: 3. Per the germline V gene, CDR1 is SGHRS and CDR2 is YFSETQ. The CDR3 is 17 amino acids. In DNA, the CDR3 is TGCGCCAGCAGCTTGAGGCTAGCGGGAGGGTCCTACAATGAGCAGTTCTTC. Amino acids: CASSLRLAGGSYNEQFF. Full variable domain (missing parts from reference TRBV5-1 and TRBJ2-1): KAGVTQTPRYLIKTRGQQVTLSCSPISGHRSVSWYQQTPGQGLQFLFEYFSETQRNKGNFPGRFSGRQFSNSRSEMNVSTLELGDSALYLCASSLRLAGGSYNEQFFGPGTRLTVL.

V is TRBV10-3 and J is TRBJ2-6, with 12 bases that match TRBD1. The V and J ends lost 2 bases and 4 bases, in that order; junction bases with no gene match: 3. This CDR3 contains 17 residues. Germline CDR1 ENHRY, CDR2 SYGVKD. Here the CDR3 DNA reads TGTGCCATCAGTGAGACGGGACAGGGGGCCGGGGCCAACGTCCTGACTTTC. Amino acids: CAISETGQGAGANVLTF.

The chain employs TRBV4-1 and TRBJ2-5; D is uncertain. The CDR3 covers 13 residues. V was pared by 3 bases and J by 2 bases, with 7 bases between. The germline V gene has CDR1 MGHRA and CDR2 YSYEKL. This chain's CDR3 is CASSQRSQETQYF. For the CDR3, the DNA is TGCGCCAGCAGCCAGAGGAGTCAAGAGACCCAGTACTTC.

Regarding this clone: This sample also contains other DNA sequences that code for the same CDR3. V and J are TRBV5-1 and TRBJ2-3; D uncertain. The germline gives CDR1 SGHRS, CDR2 YFSETQ. V lost 0 bases, J lost 2 bases, and 7 bases lay in between. The CDR3 is 14 amino acids. CDR3 sequence (DNA): TGCGCCAGCAGCTTGGGGCAGGACACAGATACGCAGTATTTT. Translation: CASSLGQDTDTQYF.

This clone came up a few times. V usage is TRBV7-8 and J usage is TRBJ2-3; 7 bases are shared with TRBD1. Trimming at V came to 5 bases and at J to 2 bases, leaving 4 bases not matched to a gene. The CDR3 consists of 14 residues. The germline gives CDR1 SGHVS, CDR2 FQNEAQ. This chain's CDR3 is CASSGTALTDTQYF. In DNA, the CDR3 is TGTGCCAGCAGCGGGACAGCCCTCACAGATACGCAGTATTTT. Full variable domain (rest looked up from reference TRBV7-8 and TRBJ2-3): GAGVSQSPRYKVAKRGQDVALRCDPISGHVSLFWYQQALGQGPEFLTYFQNEAQLDKSGLPSDRFFAERPEGSVSTLKIQRTQQEDSAVYLCASSGTALTDTQYFGPGTRLTVL.

The J gene is TRBJ2-7, the V gene TRBV11-2; D gene unclear. The ends were cut back, 1 base at V and 3 bases at J, with 10 bases in the middle. CDR1 is SGHAT and CDR2 is FQNNGV in the germline V gene. The CDR3 consists of 14 residues. CDR3 residues: CASSLVPTRYEQYF. The CDR3, as DNA: TGTGCCAGCAGCTTAGTCCCAACTCGCTACGAGCAGTACTTC.

The gene calls are TRBV9 and TRBJ1-1; the D is unclear. V lost 3 bases and J lost 5, with 11 bases in between. Per the germline V gene, CDR1 is SGDLS and CDR2 is YYNGEE. CDR3 length: 13 amino acids. CDR3 nucleotides: TGTGCCAGCAGCGAGGGAGGGCGTACTGAAGCTTTCTTT. This translates into CASSEGGRTEAFF.

This clone was seen more than once but under ten times. This chain uses TRBV18 with TRBJ2-1, with TRBD2 matching over 9 bases. After removal of 4 bases from V and 7 bases from J, the junction contained 14 bases not matched to a gene. Germline loops: CDR1 KGHSH, CDR2 LQKENI. The CDR3 length is 17 residues. The CDR3 coding sequence is TGTGCCAGCTCACTCCTGGCCGGGTCTAGCGGGGTTAATGAGCAGTTCTTC. As protein: CASSLLAGSSGVNEQFF. Combining the CDR3 with reference TRBV18 and TRBJ2-1 gives the whole variable domain NAGVMQNPRHLVRRRGQEARLRCSPMKGHSHVYWYRQLPEEGLKFMVYLQKENIIDESGMPKERFSAEFPKEGPSILRIQQVVRGDSAAYFCASSLLAGSSGVNEQFFGPGTRLTVL.

This clone was seen only a few times. This rearrangement joins TRBV30 to TRBJ1-1; the D is unclear. The CDR3 runs to 12 residues. Germline loops: CDR1 GTSNPN, CDR2 SVGIG (reference sequence). V was clipped by 3 bases and J by 0 bases, with 5 bases between them. CDR3 protein: CAWRRLNTEAFF. Written as DNA, the CDR3 is TGTGCCTGGAGGAGGCTGAACACTGAAGCTTTCTTT.

This chain connects TRBV10-3 to TRBJ2-7; 11 bases are a match to TRBD2. Germline V gene data show CDR1 as ENHRY and CDR2 as SYGVKD. After removal of 6 bases from V and 1 base from J, the junction contained 2 bases not matched to a gene. The CDR3 loop spans 14 amino acids. The CDR3 loop reads CAISGTSGSYEQYF. The CDR3 DNA reads as TGTGCCATCAGCGGGACTAGCGGATCCTACGAGCAGTACTTC.

This chain's CDR3 is CASSRNFDNEQFF. The CDR3 DNA reads as TGTGCCAGCAGCCGAAACTTTGACAATGAGCAGTTCTTC. The chain employs TRBV7-6 and TRBJ2-1; D unclear. The CDR3 totals 13 residues. V was cut by 5 bases and J by 5 bases, with 10 bases left in between. Looked up from germline, CDR1 is SGHVS and CDR2 is FNYEAQ. Full variable domain (remainder filled in from reference TRBV7-6 and TRBJ2-1): GAGVSQSPRYKVTKRGQDVALRCDPISGHVSLYWYRQALGQGPEFLTYFNYEAQQDKSGLPNDRFSAERPEGSISTLTIQRTEQRDSAMYRCASSRNFDNEQFFGPGTRLTVL.